Listed below are T cell receptor beta chains from one sample, sequenced in a study of human T cells and chemical hapten exposure. From the RACE reads, TCRdb called clonotypes with MiXCR, one entry per CDR3 protein. The table lists about 260,000 distinct CDR3 sequences, about 8.1% of them singletons. Here the sequenced sample was whole blood, taken in connection with sensitization to the hapten diphenylcyclopropenone (DPC). Receptors originate from a woman in her thirties or forties with alopecia areata. Some clones in this sample may be carry-over from other donors' samples. Both conserved end residues are part of each CDR3. D genes are given only for firm matches. Expanded clones are given a class, and other clones once, few, many or no size at all.

d_call	v_call	j_call	clone_size	cdr3_nt	cdr3_aa
TRBD1	TRBV6-1	TRBJ2-7	many	TGTGCCAGCAAACCGGGACAGGAGCCCTACGAGCAGTACTTC	CASKPGQEPYEQYF
NA	TRBV7-3	TRBJ2-1	NA	TGTGCCAGCAGCTTACCCCCTGCAGGGGAGCAGTTCTTC	CASSLPPAGEQFF
TRBD1	TRBV10-3	TRBJ1-2	NA	TGTGCCATCAGCAGGGACAGGGGCTATGGCTACACCTTC	CAISRDRGYGYTF
NA	TRBV10-3	TRBJ1-2	few	TGTGCCACCGGGGTGAATGGGGACGGCTACACCTTC	CATGVNGDGYTF
NA	TRBV29-1	TRBJ1-6	many	TGCAGCGTTGACAGCCACGGGGATTCACCCCTCCACTTT	CSVDSHGDSPLHF
TRBD2	TRBV27	TRBJ2-7	many	TGTGCCAGCAGTTTAGGGACTAGCACTGCCTACGAGCAGTACTTC	CASSLGTSTAYEQYF
NA	TRBV27	TRBJ2-5	NA	TGTGCCAGCAGTGGAGGGGGCCGGGGGGAGACCCAGTACTTC	CASSGGGRGETQYF
NA	TRBV7-2	TRBJ2-2	NA	TGTGCCAGCAGCTTGGACACCTACGCCGGGGAGCTGTTTTTT	CASSLDTYAGELFF
NA	TRBV27	TRBJ2-3	NA	TGTGCCAGCAACACGCAGGGGGGAGATACGCAGTATTTT	CASNTQGGDTQYF
TRBD2	TRBV7-2	TRBJ2-3	many	TGTGCCAGCAGCTCCTACAGCGGGAGTACAACAGATACGCAGTATTTT	CASSSYSGSTTDTQYF
TRBD1	TRBV12-3/TRBV12-4	TRBJ1-5	many	TGTGCCAGCAGATCTACAGGGGGCGTCAATCAGCCCCAGCATTTT	CASRSTGGVNQPQHF
NA	TRBV28	TRBJ2-7	NA	TGTGCCACGTCCAGGGGCCACGAGCAGTACTTC	CATSRGHEQYF
NA	TRBV7-2	TRBJ2-1	few	TGTGCCAGCAGCTTATATCAGTACCCTCCGGTCTTC	CASSLYQYPPVF
NA	TRBV20-1	TRBJ1-4	few	TGCAGTGCTATTGAGGGGGAACCTAATGAAAAACTGTTTTTT	CSAIEGEPNEKLFF
NA	TRBV20-1	TRBJ2-1	NA	TGCAGTGCTGAATCCGGGTCCATTATATCTAATGAGCAGTTCTTC	CSAESGSIISNEQFF
NA	TRBV9	TRBJ2-5	NA	TGTGCCAGCAGCGTAGACCCGAAGGGGCAAGAGACCCAGTACTTC	CASSVDPKGQETQYF
NA	TRBV6-5	TRBJ2-1	few	TGTGCCAGCAGCACAACCCGGAGGGGGTACAATGAGCAGTTCTTC	CASSTTRRGYNEQFF
TRBD2	TRBV6-2/TRBV6-3	TRBJ2-1	few	TGTGCCAGCAGAGGCGCGGGGGACTACAATGAGCAGTTCTTC	CASRGAGDYNEQFF
TRBD2	TRBV9	TRBJ2-1	many	TGTGCCAGCAGCGTAGGGGCTAGCGGGAGGTCATATGAGCAGTTCTTC	CASSVGASGRSYEQFF
NA	TRBV7-2	TRBJ2-2	many	TGTGCCAGCAGCTTTTCGGCACCAGTCACCGGGGAGCTGTTTTTT	CASSFSAPVTGELFF
NA	TRBV12-3/TRBV12-4	TRBJ1-1	NA	TGTGCCAGCAGTTTATGGGCCACTGAAGCTTTCTTT	CASSLWATEAFF
NA	TRBV20-1	TRBJ1-2	NA	TGCAGTGCTAGAGGGCCCTGGAACTTCGCTAAGGGCTACACCTTC	CSARGPWNFAKGYTF
NA	TRBV29-1	TRBJ2-1	many	TGCAGCGTTGTCTTCCGGGGGTTTTACAATGAGCAGTTCTTC	CSVVFRGFYNEQFF
TRBD2	TRBV28	TRBJ2-1	many	TGTGCCAGCAGTTCGAGACTTAGCGGGAGGGCCTTGAATGAGCAGTTCTTC	CASSSRLSGRALNEQFF
NA	TRBV4-3	TRBJ2-6	few	TGCGCCAGCAGCTCCAGTAGGGACTCTGGGGCCAACGTCCTGACTTTC	CASSSSRDSGANVLTF
NA	TRBV20-1	TRBJ2-7	NA	TGCAGTGCTAGAGAAAGGAGCTACGAGCAGTACTTC	CSARERSYEQYF
TRBD1	TRBV7-2	TRBJ2-2	few	TGTGCCAGCAGCCCCGGGACAGGATACGGGGAGCTGTTTTTT	CASSPGTGYGELFF
NA	TRBV4-2	TRBJ2-3	few	TGTGCCAGCAGCCAAGATGTCCGGGCCCCTGGGGATACGCAGTATTTT	CASSQDVRAPGDTQYF
TRBD1	TRBV20-1	TRBJ2-3	many	TGCAGTGGAGACAGGGTCGGGCGCACAGATACGCAGTATTTT	CSGDRVGRTDTQYF
NA	TRBV6-5	TRBJ1-6	few	TGTGCCAGCAGCGCCGGGAGTGCGAATAATTCACCCCTCCACTTT	CASSAGSANNSPLHF
NA	TRBV12-3/TRBV12-4	TRBJ2-7	NA	TGTGCCAGCAGCCCGCCGGGACCCCCGGCCTACGAGCAGTACTTC	CASSPPGPPAYEQYF
NA	TRBV19	TRBJ2-2	NA	TGTGCCAGTAGTCCGAGGGCCGCCGGGTGGAACACCGGGGAGCTGTTTTTT	CASSPRAAGWNTGELFF
TRBD1	TRBV27	TRBJ2-4	once	TGTGCCAGCAGGCCGGGACAGGGACTCGATTTGCTAGCCAAAAACATTCAGTACTTC	CASRPGQGLDLLAKNIQYF
NA	TRBV20-1	TRBJ2-7	NA	TGCAGTGCTAGAGATCGTACGAGCTACGAGCAGTACTTC	CSARDRTSYEQYF
NA	TRBV10-3	TRBJ2-7	NA	TGTGCCATCAGGGACAACACCGGGAGTAACGAGCAGTACTTC	CAIRDNTGSNEQYF
TRBD2	TRBV6-5	TRBJ2-7	NA	TGTGCCAGCAGTTACTCGCTAGCGGAGAGGTACGAGCAGTACTTC	CASSYSLAERYEQYF
NA	TRBV28	TRBJ1-3	few	TGTGCCAGCAGTTTAGCAGGTTCTGGAAACACCATATATTTT	CASSLAGSGNTIYF
NA	TRBV18	TRBJ1-1	NA	TGTGCCAGCTCGCCACAGGGTCAGGACACTGAAGCTTTCTTT	CASSPQGQDTEAFF
TRBD2	TRBV7-2	TRBJ2-1	many	TGTGCCAGCAGCCTTACTAGCGGGAGGCACAATGAGCAGTTCTTC	CASSLTSGRHNEQFF
TRBD2	TRBV9	TRBJ2-1	NA	TGTGCCAGCAGCCATCGGAGCGGGGGTTACTACAATGAGCAGTTCTTC	CASSHRSGGYYNEQFF
NA	TRBV7-9	TRBJ2-7	NA	TGTGCCAGCGCCGCGCCCGGGGGGCCCTACGAGCAGTACTTC	CASAAPGGPYEQYF
TRBD2	TRBV5-8	TRBJ2-5	many	TGTGCCAGCAGCTTGGTCGGACTAGCGGGAGGGGAAGAGACCCAGTACTTC	CASSLVGLAGGEETQYF
NA	TRBV29-1	TRBJ2-1	few	TGCAGCGTTCCGGTCCCGATCGTGCAGAGCTCCTACAATGAGCAGTTCTTC	CSVPVPIVQSSYNEQFF
NA	TRBV10-3	TRBJ1-1	NA	TGTGCCATCAGCTTAGACGGGGGGAGTGAAGCTTTCTTT	CAISLDGGSEAFF
NA	TRBV20-1	TRBJ2-6	many	TGCAGTGCTCGGACAACCTCTGGGGCCAACGTCCTGACTTTC	CSARTTSGANVLTF
TRBD1	TRBV10-3	TRBJ1-1	few	TGTGCCATCAGCGGAGGGGGCATGGACACTGAAGCTTTCTTT	CAISGGGMDTEAFF